The 2 T cell receptor beta chains reported below all come from one sample, sequenced in a study of blood T cell repertoires in COVID-19. Only in-frame clones appear in the TCRdb table, and some are missing; sequencing was by immunoSEQ multiplex PCR. The table shows 120,000 to 150,000 clones, with 80% to 85% occurring only once. The sample comprised PBMCs or T cells enriched from blood (not recorded which). The receptors derive from a middle-aged man with acute COVID-19.

This chain connects TRBV18 to TRBJ1-1; D uncertain. This CDR3 contains 16 residues. The V end lost 6 bases, the J end lost 0 bases, and 17 bases lay between the germline ends. Germline V gene data show CDR1 as KGHSH and CDR2 as LQKENI. This CDR3 is CASSREEGTMNTEAFF. CDR3 nucleotide sequence: TGTGCCAGCTCCCGAGAGGAGGGTACCATGAACACTGAAGCTTTCTTT.

This clone was counted once. The chain employs TRBV5-8 and TRBJ1-5; 8 nucleotides match TRBD1. From germline, CDR1 is SGHTS and CDR2 YDEGEE. Unmatched junction bases numbered 5, after V lost 0 bases and J lost 6 bases. The CDR3 contains 15 residues. CDR3 sequence: CASSLDGQGRQPQHF. DNA of the CDR3: TGTGCCAGCAGCTTGGACGGACAGGGTCGTCAGCCCCAGCATTTT.